What follows describes a single T cell receptor delta chain. The CDR3 is 17 residues long. Germline assignment: CDR1 GEAIGNYY and CDR2 EKD. V gave up 0 bases and J gave up 0 bases, with 8 bases separating them. These data are taken from a study of gamma-delta chains in newborns, infants, children. About the research overall: Innate gammadelta T cells reportedly expand polyclonally right after birth, driven by microbial exposure, per the title.

TCRdb called clones from the reads again using CATT. The sample has a few thousand delta-chain clones, 40% to 60% seen once. The TCR comes from a child who received the measles vaccine. Sequenced input: blood. The genes are TRDV2 and TRDJ3; weak D call: TRDD3 (5 bases). For the CDR3, the DNA is TGTGCCTGTGACACCTGGGGAGGCTCCTGGGACACCCGACAGATGTTTTTC. It specifies CACDTWGGSWDTRQMFF.